This T cell receptor (beta chain) was retrieved from a study of blood T cell repertoires in COVID-19. Looked up from germline, CDR1 is MGHDK and CDR2 is SYGVNS. The CDR3 sequence is 16 residues long. J gave up 5 bases and V 6 bases, and 13 bases lay outside the gene matches. Sequenced by immunoSEQ multiplex PCR; TCRdb stores in-frame clones only, minus some. Of about 150,000 clones detected, about 85% appear once; the ten largest clones hold 4% to 5%. V is TRBV25-1 and J is TRBJ2-5; 9 bases align to TRBD1. The sequenced material came from peripheral blood. This clonotype was sampled from a woman aged 55-69 years with active or convalescent COVID-19. The CDR3 spells CASRGNTGGQWETQYF. The DNA of the CDR3 is TGTGCCAGCAGGGGAAATACAGGGGGCCAGTGGGAGACCCAGTACTTC.